Presented here are 13 T cell receptor beta chains from one specimen sequenced in a study of response to subunit inactivated influenza vaccine. TCRdb recomputed calls from the RT-PCR reads with MiXCR, one row per CDR3 protein. The repertoire holds hundreds of thousands of distinct CDR3 sequences, with 20% to 25% as singletons. This material consisted of PBMCs from blood, taken 21 months after vaccination. The receptors derive from a man between 50 and 69 years old who received an inactivated influenza vaccine.

This clonotype has more than one count but fewer than ten. This chain joins TRBV7-9 and TRBJ2-1; 8 positions match TRBD1. Per the germline V gene, CDR1 is SEHNR and CDR2 is FQNEAQ (reference sequence). Losses at the gene ends were 3 bases for V and 5 bases for J; bases not matched to a gene: 9. CDR3 length: 16 residues. The CDR3 nucleotides read TGTGCCAGCAGCTTTTTACCGGGACAGGTCCACAATGAGCAGTTCTTC. Residues: CASSFLPGQVHNEQFF.

The chain recombines TRBV7-2 with TRBJ2-7; 9 positions match TRBD1. Germline lookup yields CDR1 SGHTA and CDR2 FQGNSA. The V and J ends lost 3 bases and 3 bases, in that order; junction bases with no gene match: 6. The length of the CDR3 is 15 residues. This CDR3 is CASSLTGGYDYEQYF. The CDR3, as DNA: TGTGCCAGCAGCTTGACAGGGGGATATGACTACGAGCAGTACTTC.

This clonotype was recorded a few times. The CDR3 sequence: CASSQDAQAFSGNTIYF. As DNA, the CDR3 is TGCGCCAGCAGCCAAGATGCACAGGCCTTCTCTGGAAACACCATATATTTT. The chain uses TRBV4-3 and TRBJ1-3, with D maybe TRBD1 (5 bases). CDR1 is LGHNA, CDR2 YSLEER, per germline. CDR3 length: 17 amino acids. V was cut by 0 bases and J by 0 bases, with 12 bases left in between.

This clonotype was observed many times. The V gene is TRBV7-2, the J gene TRBJ1-4; D uncertain. Germline CDR1 and CDR2: SGHTA and FQGNSA. The CDR3 has 12 residues. V lost 3 bases, J lost 10 bases, and 9 bases lay in between. The CDR3 sequence: CASSFGRGKLFF. In DNA, the CDR3 is TGTGCCAGCAGCTTTGGTAGAGGAAAACTGTTTTTT.

The V call is TRBV12-3 or TRBV12-4, the J call TRBJ2-6; D gene ambiguous. Trimming pared 9 bases from V and 0 bases from J, leaving 18 bases between. CDR3 size: 17 residues. The CDR3 bases are TGTGCCAGTCATTTGGGTAGGGCAGCCTCTGGGGCCAACGTCCTGACTTTC. It encodes CASHLGRAASGANVLTF.

This clonotype was observed at least ten times. The V and J genes are TRBV15 and TRBJ1-6, with D unresolved. Germline CDR1 LNHNV, CDR2 YYDKDF (reference sequence). The CDR3 runs 13 residues. The germline V and J ends were trimmed by 3 bases and 7 bases, with 7 bases remaining between them. CDR3 bases: TGTGCCACCAGCAGGGGAGGGAATTCACCCCTCCACTTT. This translates into CATSRGGNSPLHF. The variable domain in full, with the rest retrieved from reference TRBV15 and TRBJ1-6, is DAMVIQNPRYQVTQFGKPVTLSCSQTLNHNVMYWYQQKSSQAPKLLFHYYDKDFNNEADTPDNFQSRRPNTSFCFLDIRSPGLGDTAMYLCATSRGGNSPLHFGNGTRLTVT.

This clonotype was counted a single time. Here the CDR3 DNA reads TGTGCCAGCAGTTTGAGTCGGACAGCTCATAATGAAAAACTGTTTTTT. It specifies CASSLSRTAHNEKLFF. The J gene is TRBJ1-4, the V gene TRBV12-3 or TRBV12-4; a possible D gene is TRBD1 (6 bases). Between the trimmed V and J ends, which lost 3 bases and 4 bases, there was a span of 15 bases. The CDR3 consists of 16 residues.

The rearrangement links TRBV20-1 to TRBJ2-7; D is uncertain. V was shortened by 6 bases and J by 1 base, with 16 bases between the two germline ends. Germline CDR1 and CDR2: DFQATT and SNEGSKA (reference sequence). This CDR3 contains 14 residues. CDR3 residues: CSAHRPGQSYEQYF. As DNA, the CDR3 is TGCAGTGCGCACCGACCCGGGCAGTCCTACGAGCAGTACTTC.

This clonotype was seen only a few times. The chain recombines TRBV5-1 with TRBJ1-1; 7 positions match TRBD1. CDR3 length: 14 residues. Germline CDR1 reads SGHRS; CDR2 reads YFSETQ. V was clipped by 2 bases and J by 5 bases; unmatched bases: 6. CDR3 protein: CASSLGGKETEAFF. The CDR3 DNA sequence: TGCGCCAGCAGCTTAGGGGGCAAGGAGACTGAAGCTTTCTTT.

This clonotype was observed a handful of times. This chain connects TRBV14 to TRBJ2-7; D is undetermined. The V gene's germline CDR1 is SGHDN and CDR2 FVKESK. Trimming left V 3 bases short and J 4 bases short, with 13 bases between. This CDR3 has 14 residues. The DNA for the CDR3 is TGTGCCAGCAGCCATACCCTGGGGTTGTACGAGCAGTACTTC. Amino acid sequence: CASSHTLGLYEQYF.

In its sample, this clonotype was seen many times. The rearrangement links TRBV29-1 to TRBJ1-1; no reliable D call. V lost 3 bases and J 1 base, leaving 9 bases between the germline ends. Germline V gene data show CDR1 as SQVTM and CDR2 as ANQGSEA. CDR3 size: 13 residues. This CDR3 reads CSVDLWENTEAFF. The CDR3 DNA reads as TGCAGCGTTGATCTTTGGGAGAACACTGAAGCTTTCTTT.

CDR3 sequence: CASSQTEIMNTEAFF. CDR3 nucleotides: TGCGCCAGCAGCCAGACAGAGATCATGAACACTGAAGCTTTCTTT. This sequence joins TRBV4-1 and TRBJ1-1, with D perhaps TRBD1 (5 bases). Germline CDR1 is MGHRA and CDR2 is YSYEKL. The CDR3 sequence is 15 residues long. Trimming shortened V by 3 bases and J by 0 bases, and 11 bases separated the two germline ends.

This clonotype appeared a few times. V gene TRBV20-1 combines with J gene TRBJ1-1, with 8 nucleotides matching TRBD1. The CDR3 has 14 residues. Germline CDR1 reads DFQATT; CDR2 reads SNEGSKA (reference sequence). CDR3 protein: CSNGLQGDSTEAFF. In DNA form, the CDR3 reads TGCAGCAACGGACTACAGGGGGATTCCACTGAAGCTTTCTTT.